Detailed here is one T cell receptor (beta chain). No antigen is known for it. This sample was taken from a study of CD8+ T cells in alopecia areata. The wider study: Treatment of the treated patients consisted of oral tofacitinib, 5 to 10 mg twice daily. Treatment ran 6 to 18 months, with 6 months of follow-up afterward. Severity was scored as percentage of affected scalp area in treated patients.

General observations from the study: In scalp and blood, many expanded lesional clones persisted during tofacitinib.

This CDR3 has 14 residues. V shed 2 bases and J shed 5 bases, with 13 bases lying between them. Per germline, CDR1 SGHDT and CDR2 YYEEEE. Sequencing used cDNA as its template, made by extracting RNA and reverse transcribing it. Only in-frame clones appear in the TCRdb table, and some are missing; sequencing was by immunoSEQ multiplex PCR. Among 200,000 to 250,000 clones listed, approximately 67% were seen once. As for treatment: oral pan-JAK inhibitor, 5-10 mg twice daily. This receptor was obtained from a human donor with alopecia areata. Specimen: CD4+ T cells sorted from blood, collected at approximately week 45, from a patient treated with tofacitinib. The chain is built from TRBV5-6 and TRBJ2-5; D is ambiguous. Here the CDR3 reads CASSFVESSETQYF. The CDR3 nucleotides read TGTGCCAGCAGCTTTGTCGAGTCTTCGGAGACCCAGTACTTC.